This T cell receptor (beta chain) originates from a study of cytomegalovirus exposure and HLA in healthy donors. Overall study findings and caveats: The study put 160 or so TCR beta chains on its list as cytomegalovirus-associated. Most TCRs appeared rarely, but some public TCRs recurred in many donors. Accounts indicate the classifier identified cytomegalovirus status with strong specificity and sensitivity.

Libraries were prepared by immunoSEQ multiplex PCR; TCRdb keeps only in-frame clonotypes and omits some of them. The top ten hold roughly 5.5% of the sample, which has 200,000 to 250,000 clones, 75% to 90% seen once. The validation cohort, a group of over a hundred subjects, included the donors and was separate from the roughly 670-subject first cohort. V was cut by 0 bases and J by 1 base, with 12 bases left in between. The CDR3 spans 16 residues. CDR1 KGHSH and CDR2 LQKENI come from the germline V gene. Concerning this clone itself: Its antigen remains unknown.

The sequence was obtained from a woman under 30 in good health and CMV-seronegative. V is TRBV18 and J is TRBJ1-1; weak D call: TRBD1 (5 bases). What was sequenced was PBMCs. CDR3 in DNA: TGTGCCAGCTCACCACCGTCGGGCAGGGCGAACACTGAAGCTTTCTTT. This encodes CASSPPSGRANTEAFF.